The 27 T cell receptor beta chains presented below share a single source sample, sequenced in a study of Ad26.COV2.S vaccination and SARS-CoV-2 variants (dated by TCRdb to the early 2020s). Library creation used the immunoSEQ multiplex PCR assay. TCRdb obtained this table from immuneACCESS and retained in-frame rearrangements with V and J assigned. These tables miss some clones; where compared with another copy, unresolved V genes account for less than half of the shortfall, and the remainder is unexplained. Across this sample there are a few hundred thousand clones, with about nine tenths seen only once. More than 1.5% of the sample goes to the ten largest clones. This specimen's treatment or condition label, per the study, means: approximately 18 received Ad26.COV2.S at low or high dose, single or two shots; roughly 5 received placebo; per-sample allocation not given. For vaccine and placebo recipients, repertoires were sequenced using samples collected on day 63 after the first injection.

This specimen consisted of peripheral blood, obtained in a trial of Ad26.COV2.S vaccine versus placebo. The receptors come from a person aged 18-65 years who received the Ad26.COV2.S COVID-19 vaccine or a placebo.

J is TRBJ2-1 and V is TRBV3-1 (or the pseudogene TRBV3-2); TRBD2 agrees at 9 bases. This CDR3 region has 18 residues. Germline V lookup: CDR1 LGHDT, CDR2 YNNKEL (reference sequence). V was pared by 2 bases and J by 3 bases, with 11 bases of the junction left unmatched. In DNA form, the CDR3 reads TGTGCCAGCAGCCAAAAAACGAGCGGGGGGACACACTACAATGAGCAGTTCTTC. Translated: CASSQKTSGGTHYNEQFF.

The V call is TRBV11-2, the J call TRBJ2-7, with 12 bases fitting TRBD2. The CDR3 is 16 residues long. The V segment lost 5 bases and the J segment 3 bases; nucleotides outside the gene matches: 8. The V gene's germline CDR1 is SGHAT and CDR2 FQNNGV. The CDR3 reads CASSLLRTSGVYEQYF. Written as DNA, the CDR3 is TGTGCCAGCAGCCTCCTCAGGACTAGCGGGGTCTACGAGCAGTACTTC.

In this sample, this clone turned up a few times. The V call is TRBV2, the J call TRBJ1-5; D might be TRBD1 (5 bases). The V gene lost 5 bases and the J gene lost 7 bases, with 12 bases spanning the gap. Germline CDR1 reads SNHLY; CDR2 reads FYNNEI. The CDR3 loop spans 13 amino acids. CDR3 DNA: TGTGCCAGCAGTCGAGACCGGGACCAGCCCCAGCATTTT. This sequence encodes CASSRDRDQPQHF.

CDR3 sequence: CASRGGPLHF. DNA of the CDR3: TGTGCCAGCAGGGGGGGTCCCCTCCACTTT. The rearrangement joins TRBV2 to TRBJ1-6; a weak D match, TRBD1 (5 bases). Germline CDR1 reads SNHLY; CDR2 reads FYNNEI. CDR3 size: 10 residues. With 6 bases removed from V and 13 bases from J, the gap between germline ends came to 7 bases.

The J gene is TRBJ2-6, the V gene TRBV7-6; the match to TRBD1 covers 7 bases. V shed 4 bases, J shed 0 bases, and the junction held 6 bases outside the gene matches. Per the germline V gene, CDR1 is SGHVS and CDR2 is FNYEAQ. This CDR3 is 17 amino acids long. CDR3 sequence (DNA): TGTGCCAGCAGCTCACAACCAGGGGGCTCTGGGGCCAACGTCCTGACTTTC. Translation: CASSSQPGGSGANVLTF.

The CDR3 nucleotides are TGTGCCAGCAGTTACTTAAATCGGCTAGCGGGGGGCCCTTCCTACGAGCAGTACTTC. It encodes CASSYLNRLAGGPSYEQYF. The rearrangement joins TRBV6-2 or TRBV6-3 to TRBJ2-7, with 11 bases that match TRBD2. CDR3 length: 19 amino acids. Trimming at V came to 1 base and at J to 1 base, leaving 12 bases not matched to a gene. The germline V gene has CDR1 MNHEY and CDR2 SVGEGT.

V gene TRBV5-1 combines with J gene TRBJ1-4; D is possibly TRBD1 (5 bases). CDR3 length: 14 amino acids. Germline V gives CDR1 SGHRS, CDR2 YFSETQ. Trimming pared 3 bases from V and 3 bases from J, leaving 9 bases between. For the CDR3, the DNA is TGCGCCAGCAGCTCCGGGACTTCTAATGAAAAACTGTTTTTT. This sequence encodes CASSSGTSNEKLFF.

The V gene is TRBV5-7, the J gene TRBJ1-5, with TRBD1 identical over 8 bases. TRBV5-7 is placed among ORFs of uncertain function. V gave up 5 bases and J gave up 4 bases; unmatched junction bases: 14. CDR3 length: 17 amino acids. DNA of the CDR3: TGTGCCAGCAGATCCGCTGGGGGCACAGGGGGGAATCAGCCCCAGCATTTT. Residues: CASRSAGGTGGNQPQHF.

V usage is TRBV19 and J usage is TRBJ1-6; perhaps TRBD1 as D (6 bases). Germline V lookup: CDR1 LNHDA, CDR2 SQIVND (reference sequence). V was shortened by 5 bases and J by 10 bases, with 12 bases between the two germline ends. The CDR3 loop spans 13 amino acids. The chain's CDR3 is CASSGKGGSPLHF. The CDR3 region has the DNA TGTGCCAGTAGTGGAAAGGGGGGGTCACCCCTCCACTTT.

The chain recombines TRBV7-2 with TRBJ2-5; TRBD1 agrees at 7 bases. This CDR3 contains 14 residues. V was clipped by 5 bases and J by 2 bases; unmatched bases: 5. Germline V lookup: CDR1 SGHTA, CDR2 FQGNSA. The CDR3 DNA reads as TGTGCCAGCAGCGCGGACAGGTATCAAGAGACCCAGTACTTC. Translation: CASSADRYQETQYF.

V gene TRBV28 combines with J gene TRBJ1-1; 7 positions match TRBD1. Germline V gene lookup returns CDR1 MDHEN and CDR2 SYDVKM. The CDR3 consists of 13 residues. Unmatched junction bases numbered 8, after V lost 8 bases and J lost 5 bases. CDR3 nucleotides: TGTGCCAGCTGGACAGGTCGGAGGACTGAAGCTTTCTTT. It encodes CASWTGRRTEAFF.

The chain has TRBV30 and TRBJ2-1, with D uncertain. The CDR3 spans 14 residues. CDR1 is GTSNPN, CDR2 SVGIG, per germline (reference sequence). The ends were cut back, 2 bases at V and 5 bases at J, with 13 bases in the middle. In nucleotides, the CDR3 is TGTGCCTGGAGTAGAAGTGACATGAACAATGAGCAGTTCTTC. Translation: CAWSRSDMNNEQFF.

The CDR3 coding sequence is TGTGCCAGCAGCAAGGACACCTATGGCTACACCTTC. Residues: CASSKDTYGYTF. The V gene is TRBV6-5, the J gene TRBJ1-2; D is possibly TRBD1 (5 bases). The CDR3 totals 12 residues. V lost 6 bases, J lost 4 bases, and 9 bases lay in between. CDR1 is MNHEY, CDR2 SVGAGI, per germline.

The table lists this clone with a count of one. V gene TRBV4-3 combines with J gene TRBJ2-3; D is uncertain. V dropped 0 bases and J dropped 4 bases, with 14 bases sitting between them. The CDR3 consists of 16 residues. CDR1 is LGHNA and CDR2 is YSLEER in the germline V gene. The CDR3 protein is CASSQDRLPNSDTQYF. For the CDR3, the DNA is TGCGCCAGCAGCCAAGATCGTCTCCCCAACTCAGATACGCAGTATTTT.

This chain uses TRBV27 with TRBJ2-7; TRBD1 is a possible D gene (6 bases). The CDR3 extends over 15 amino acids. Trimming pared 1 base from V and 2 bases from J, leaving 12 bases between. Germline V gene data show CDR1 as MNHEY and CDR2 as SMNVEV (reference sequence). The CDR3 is CASSLLGHEAYEQYF. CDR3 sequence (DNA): TGTGCCAGCAGTTTATTGGGACACGAAGCCTACGAGCAGTACTTC.

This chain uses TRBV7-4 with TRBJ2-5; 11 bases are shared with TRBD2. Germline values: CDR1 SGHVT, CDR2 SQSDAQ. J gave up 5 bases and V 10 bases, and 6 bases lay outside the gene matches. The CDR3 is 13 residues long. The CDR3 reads CAKLAGVRETQYF. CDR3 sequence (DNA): TGTGCCAAACTAGCGGGGGTACGGGAGACCCAGTACTTC.

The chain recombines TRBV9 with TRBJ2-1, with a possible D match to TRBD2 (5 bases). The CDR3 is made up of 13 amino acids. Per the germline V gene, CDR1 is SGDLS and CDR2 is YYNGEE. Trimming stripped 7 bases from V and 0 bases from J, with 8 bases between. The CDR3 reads CASSSGSYNEQFF. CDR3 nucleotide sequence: TGTGCCAGCTCGAGCGGCTCCTACAATGAGCAGTTCTTC.

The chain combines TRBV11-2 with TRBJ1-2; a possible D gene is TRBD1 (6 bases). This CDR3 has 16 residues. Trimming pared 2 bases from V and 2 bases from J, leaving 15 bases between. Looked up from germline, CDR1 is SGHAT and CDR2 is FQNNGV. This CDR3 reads CASSLNSFQGNYGYTF. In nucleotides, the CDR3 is TGTGCCAGCAGCTTAAATTCGTTCCAGGGGAACTATGGCTACACCTTC.

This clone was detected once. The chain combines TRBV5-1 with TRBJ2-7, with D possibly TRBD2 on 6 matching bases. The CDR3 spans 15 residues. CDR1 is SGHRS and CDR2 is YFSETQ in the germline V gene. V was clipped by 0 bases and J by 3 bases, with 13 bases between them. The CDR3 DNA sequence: TGCGCCAGCAGCTTGGAACCAGGAGGGGACTACGAGCAGTACTTC. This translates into CASSLEPGGDYEQYF.

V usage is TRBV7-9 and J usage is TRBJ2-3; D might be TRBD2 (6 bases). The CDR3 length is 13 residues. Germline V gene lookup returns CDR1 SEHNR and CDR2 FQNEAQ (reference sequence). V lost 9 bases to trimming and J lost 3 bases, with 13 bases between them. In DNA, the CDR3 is TGTGCCAGTGGGGGGTTACGGACAGATACGCAGTATTTT. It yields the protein CASGGLRTDTQYF.

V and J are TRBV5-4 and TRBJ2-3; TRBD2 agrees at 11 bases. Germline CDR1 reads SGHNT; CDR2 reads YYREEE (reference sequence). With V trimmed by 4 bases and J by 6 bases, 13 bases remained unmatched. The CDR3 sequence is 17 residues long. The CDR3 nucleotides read TGTGCCAGCAGCCCCGGGAGTAGCGGGGGGGTCGGCGATACGCAGTATTTT. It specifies CASSPGSSGGVGDTQYF.

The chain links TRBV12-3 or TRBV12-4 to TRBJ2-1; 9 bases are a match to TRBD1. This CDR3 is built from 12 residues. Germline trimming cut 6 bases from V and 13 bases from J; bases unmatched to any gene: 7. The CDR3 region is CASSLTGGAQFF. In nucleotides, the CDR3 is TGTGCCAGCAGCCTTACAGGGGGCGCACAGTTCTTC.

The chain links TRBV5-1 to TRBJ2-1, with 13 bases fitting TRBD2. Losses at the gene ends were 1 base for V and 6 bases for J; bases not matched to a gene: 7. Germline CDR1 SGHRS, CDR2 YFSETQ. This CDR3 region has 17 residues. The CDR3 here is CASSLKLAGGPGNEQFF. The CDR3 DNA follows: TGCGCCAGCAGCTTGAAACTAGCGGGGGGGCCCGGCAATGAGCAGTTCTTC.

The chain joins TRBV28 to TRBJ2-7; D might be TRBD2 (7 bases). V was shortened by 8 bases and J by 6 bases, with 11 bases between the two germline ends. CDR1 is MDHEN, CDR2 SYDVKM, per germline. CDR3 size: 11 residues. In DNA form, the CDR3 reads TGTGCCAGCCGGGGGGCGGGCGAGCAGTACTTC. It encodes CASRGAGEQYF.

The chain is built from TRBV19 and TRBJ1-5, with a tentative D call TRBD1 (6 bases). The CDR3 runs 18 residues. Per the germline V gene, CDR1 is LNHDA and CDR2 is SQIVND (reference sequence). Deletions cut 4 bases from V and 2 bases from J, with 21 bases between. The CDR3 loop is CASSKTFVGASGNQPQHF. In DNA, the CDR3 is TGTGCCAGTAGTAAAACATTCGTGGGGGCGTCAGGCAATCAGCCCCAGCATTTT.

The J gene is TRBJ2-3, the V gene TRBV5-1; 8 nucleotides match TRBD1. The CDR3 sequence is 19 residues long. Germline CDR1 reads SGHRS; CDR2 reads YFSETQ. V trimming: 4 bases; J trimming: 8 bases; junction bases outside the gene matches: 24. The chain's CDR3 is CASSPLGRTGTERGGTQYF. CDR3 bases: TGCGCCAGCAGCCCGCTTGGGCGGACAGGGACGGAGAGAGGGGGTACGCAGTATTTT. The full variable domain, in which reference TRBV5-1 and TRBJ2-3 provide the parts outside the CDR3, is KAGVTQTPRYLIKTRGQQVTLSCSPISGHRSVSWYQQTPGQGLQFLFEYFSETQRNKGNFPGRFSGRQFSNSRSEMNVSTLELGDSALYLCASSPLGRTGTERGGTQYFGPGTRLTVL.

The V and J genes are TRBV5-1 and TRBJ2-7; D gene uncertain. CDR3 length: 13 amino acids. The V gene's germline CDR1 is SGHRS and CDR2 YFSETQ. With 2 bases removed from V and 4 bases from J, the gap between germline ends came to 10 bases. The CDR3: CASSFGIGYEQYF. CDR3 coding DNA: TGCGCCAGCAGCTTTGGGATCGGGTACGAGCAGTACTTC.